The TCR beta chain described here comes from a study of CD8+CD57+ T cells in acquired aplastic anemia. The overall study: Each DNA sample taken from sorted CD4+ and CD8+ cells came to about 3.4 ug on average.

Before being chosen for sequencing, patients had shown CD8+CD57+ cell expansion by flow cytometry. The cohort consisted entirely of patients having severe acquired aplastic anemia. The template for TCR beta VDJ and CDR3 sequence profiling was genomic DNA. MiXCR, applied by TCRdb to the reads, yields one record per CDR3 protein. The data hold approximately 250,000 distinct CDR3 sequences, with roughly 82% observed a single time. This CDR3 spans 13 amino acids. Germline V CDR1 and CDR2: KGHDR, SFDVKD. About this clonotype: A much more abundant neighbour one base away suggests this may be a read error.

The chain combines TRBV24-1 with TRBJ1-1; weak D call: TRBD1 (5 bases). The specimen was sorted CD4+, CD8+, or CD8+CD57+ T cells (not recorded which) from PBMCs. The source of this sequence is a human donor with aplastic anemia. CDR3 sequence: CASSLGVNAEAFF. CDR3 in DNA: TGTGCCAGCAGTTTAGGGGTGAACGCTGAAGCTTTCTTT.